This T cell receptor beta chain appears in the sequencing data of a study of blood T cell repertoires in COVID-19. This clone was seen a handful of times. V gave up 3 bases and J gave up 7 bases, with 13 bases separating them. This CDR3 comprises 14 residues. Germline V gene sequence: CDR1 ENHRY, CDR2 SYGVKD. Clones were read by immunoSEQ multiplex PCR, and TCRdb kept only the in-frame ones, dropping some. The sample has a few hundred thousand clones, 88% seen once. V usage is TRBV10-3 and J usage is TRBJ1-5, with a possible D match to TRBD1 (6 bases). The sequenced material came from PBMCs or T cells enriched from blood (not recorded which). The source of this sequence is a woman aged 30 to 39 who had been exposed to COVID-19. The CDR3 sequence is CAISEVQGRQPQHF. CDR3 in DNA: TGTGCCATCAGTGAAGTGCAGGGGCGCCAGCCCCAGCATTTT.